This T cell receptor (beta chain) comes out of a study of blood T cell repertoires in COVID-19. Across the whole study: Whether acute or convalescent, the COVID-19 samples came from the United States, Italy and Spain. PBMCs, B-cell-depleted T cells, or T cells provided the cDNA or gDNA that made up the material.

V shed 7 bases and J shed 3 bases, with 12 bases lying between them. This CDR3 comprises 13 residues. Under the authors' procedure: Quantification of nucleated cells was approximated via reference gene primer amplification. TCRdb's copy holds only in-frame clones and misses some; the assay was immunoSEQ multiplex PCR. For V, J and clone size, that table is used; D and trimming come from the DNA. The sample contains about 130,000 clones, around three quarters of which appear only once. The receptor's source is a human donor in a cohort sampled during active COVID-19. Sequencing was done on a sample of peripheral blood. This sequence joins TRBV12-3 or TRBV12-4 and TRBJ1-2; possibly TRBD1 for D (6 bases). The CDR3 DNA reads TGTGCCAGCACTCAGACAGGCTACTATGGCTACACCTTC. Protein: CASTQTGYYGYTF.